This T cell receptor (beta chain) was identified in a study of CD8 T cells in ankylosing spondylitis. TCRdb re-derived calls from the 5' RACE reads in MiXCR, one entry per CDR3 protein. The sample records 200,000 to 250,000 distinct CDR3 sequences, about 10% being singletons. The germline gives CDR1 WSHSY, CDR2 SAAADI. V lost 2 bases to trimming and J lost 4 bases, with 11 bases between them. This CDR3 region has 14 residues. Sequenced material: blood, either unsorted or a sorted T cell fraction (not recorded which). The origin of this receptor is a male donor with ankylosing spondylitis or in good health (not recorded which). The rearrangement joins TRBV10-2 to TRBJ1-2; D is unresolved. The CDR3 here is CASSEAPRGYGYTF. The CDR3 nucleotides are TGCGCCAGCAGTGAGGCTCCCCGGGGCTATGGCTACACCTTC.